Presented here are 23 T cell receptor beta chains from one specimen sequenced in a study of human T cells and chemical hapten exposure. TCRdb itself ran the RACE reads through MiXCR, one entry per CDR3 protein. The table lists about 250,000 distinct CDR3 sequences, 7.5% to 9% of them singletons. Time point noted: pre-sensitization, week 0. Treatment indicated: therapeutic diphenylcyclopropenone sensitization with weekly scalp DPC. The sample in question was whole blood, obtained in connection with sensitization to the hapten diphenylcyclopropenone (DPC). These receptors were taken from a man aged 18 to 30 with alopecia areata. Some clones in this sample may be carry-over from other donors' samples.

The chain uses TRBV5-1 and TRBJ2-3; no clear D gene. The CDR3 extends over 13 amino acids. The V end lost 2 bases, the J end lost 6 bases, and 10 bases lay between the germline ends. Germline V lookup: CDR1 SGHRS, CDR2 YFSETQ. The CDR3 is CASSLTARDTQYF. The DNA for the CDR3 is TGCGCCAGCAGCTTAACGGCCAGGGATACGCAGTATTTT.

V usage is TRBV5-1 and J usage is TRBJ2-7; maybe TRBD2 (7 bases). Trimming stripped 3 bases from V and 4 bases from J, with 14 bases between. Germline CDR1 SGHRS, CDR2 YFSETQ. The CDR3 extends over 14 amino acids. In DNA, the CDR3 is TGCGCCAGCAGCTGGGGGGGCGCGGGTTACGAGCAGTACTTC. This encodes CASSWGGAGYEQYF. Full variable domain (outside the CDR3, taken from reference TRBV5-1 and TRBJ2-7): KAGVTQTPRYLIKTRGQQVTLSCSPISGHRSVSWYQQTPGQGLQFLFEYFSETQRNKGNFPGRFSGRQFSNSRSEMNVSTLELGDSALYLCASSWGGAGYEQYFGPGTRLTVT.

The table lists this clonotype with a few counts. The CDR3 spells CASSVDASYNQPQHF. The CDR3, as DNA: TGTGCCAGCAGCGTAGATGCCAGTTACAATCAGCCCCAGCATTTT. This chain links TRBV9 with TRBJ1-5; D is undetermined. The V end lost 0 bases, the J end lost 3 bases, and 10 bases lay between the germline ends. The CDR3 is made up of 15 amino acids. Germline CDR1 is SGDLS and CDR2 is YYNGEE.

This clonotype has ten or more counts. The rearrangement joins TRBV7-9 to TRBJ1-5, with a weak D call TRBD1 (5 bases). CDR1 SEHNR and CDR2 FQNEAQ come from the germline V gene (reference sequence). V lost 0 bases to trimming and J lost 5 bases, with 8 bases between them. CDR3 length equals 14 residues. The CDR3 protein is CASSLAGPHQPQHF. CDR3 sequence (DNA): TGTGCCAGCAGCTTAGCGGGACCGCATCAGCCCCAGCATTTT.

The rearrangement uses TRBV12-3 or TRBV12-4 and TRBJ1-3; D is unresolved. The CDR3 sequence is 15 residues long. V lost 5 bases, J lost 0 bases, and 11 bases lay in between. CDR3 amino acids: CASSPGGSSGNTIYF. CDR3 DNA: TGTGCCAGCAGTCCCGGTGGCAGCTCTGGAAACACCATATATTTT.

The gene calls are TRBV2 and TRBJ2-3; tentatively, D is TRBD1 (6 bases). Trimming took off 4 bases at V and 2 bases at J, with 16 bases between the two ends. Germline V gives CDR1 SNHLY, CDR2 FYNNEI. The CDR3 length is 16 residues. The DNA for the CDR3 is TGTGCCAGCAGTGTACCACAGGGCTCTTACACAGATACGCAGTATTTT. Translating gives CASSVPQGSYTDTQYF.

This clonotype came up a few times. This chain joins TRBV12-3 or TRBV12-4 and TRBJ1-2, with a tentative D call TRBD1 (6 bases). The CDR3 has 12 residues. Deletions cut 8 bases from V and 4 bases from J, with 11 bases between. The CDR3 DNA follows: TGTGCCAGCCGCAGGGGCGGCTATGGCTACACCTTC. Its protein product is CASRRGGYGYTF.

The chain uses TRBV12-3 or TRBV12-4 and TRBJ2-1; D gene unclear. The CDR3 totals 16 residues. The V gene lost 6 bases and the J gene lost 1 base, with 16 bases spanning the gap. The CDR3 is CASSHRQPPSYNEQFF. The CDR3 DNA is TGTGCCAGCAGCCATCGACAACCCCCATCCTACAATGAGCAGTTCTTC.

This clonotype has only a few counts. This chain connects TRBV29-1 to TRBJ2-1; 10 nucleotides align to TRBD2. Germline V gene data show CDR1 as SQVTM and CDR2 as ANQGSEA. The CDR3 sequence is 16 residues long. V was pared by 4 bases and J by 3 bases, with 9 bases of the junction left unmatched. Here the CDR3 DNA reads TGCAGCGTTGGATCTAGCGGGGGCCTACACTACAATGAGCAGTTCTTC. Its protein is CSVGSSGGLHYNEQFF.

A few counts support this clonotype. The chain employs TRBV20-1 and TRBJ2-7, with D perhaps matching TRBD1 (5 bases). Trimming stripped 6 bases from V and 0 bases from J, with 12 bases between. This CDR3 is built from 13 residues. Looked up from germline, CDR1 is DFQATT and CDR2 is SNEGSKA (reference sequence). The CDR3 nucleotides are TGCAGTGCAGATGCGACAGACTCCTACGAGCAGTACTTC. Amino acid sequence: CSADATDSYEQYF.

This clonotype was recorded many times. The chain combines TRBV6-2 or TRBV6-3 with TRBJ1-2, with no clear D. CDR1 and CDR2 (germline): MNHEY, SVGEGT. The CDR3 length is 15 residues. V lost 7 bases and J lost 8, with 23 bases in between. For the CDR3, the DNA is TGTGCCAGCAACCCTGCTTGGAAGGATTACGGGGGCTACACCTTC. Its protein is CASNPAWKDYGGYTF.

The CDR3 region has the DNA TGCAGTGCTCGGACGCGGACACCGAACTATGGCTACACCTTC. Protein: CSARTRTPNYGYTF. The rearrangement links TRBV20-1 to TRBJ1-2, with a possible D match to TRBD1 (5 bases). Germline V gene data show CDR1 as DFQATT and CDR2 as SNEGSKA (reference sequence). Trimming removed 5 bases at V and 2 bases at J, with 15 bases between. This CDR3 region has 14 residues.

The J gene is TRBJ1-4, the V gene TRBV27; TRBD1 aligns across 7 bases. Germline trimming cut 5 bases from V and 4 bases from J; bases unmatched to any gene: 4. CDR3 size: 14 residues. Germline-derived CDR1 and CDR2 are MNHEY and SMNVEV (reference sequence). The CDR3 sequence: CASSLTGSNEKLFF. For the CDR3, the DNA is TGTGCCAGCAGTCTGACAGGGAGTAATGAAAAACTGTTTTTT.

This clonotype was counted a few times. The V gene is TRBV10-3, the J gene TRBJ2-4, with TRBD2 matching 7 bases. The V segment lost 6 bases and the J segment 8 bases; nucleotides outside the gene matches: 4. Germline V gene sequence: CDR1 ENHRY, CDR2 SYGVKD. CDR3 length: 12 residues. The CDR3 sequence is CAISPAGDIQYF. As DNA, the CDR3 is TGTGCCATCAGCCCTGCGGGAGACATTCAGTACTTC.

The chain is built from TRBV7-2 and TRBJ2-5; D gene uncertain. Trimming removed 5 bases from V and 3 bases from J, with 16 bases in between. This CDR3 spans 15 amino acids. Germline lookup yields CDR1 SGHTA and CDR2 FQGNSA. CDR3 DNA sequence: TGTGCCAGCAGCGCCCAATCCGGGTCCGAAGAGACCCAGTACTTC. It is translated as CASSAQSGSEETQYF.

A few counts support this clonotype. The gene calls are TRBV10-3 and TRBJ1-1; D is uncertain. CDR3 size: 13 residues. Trimming shortened V by 7 bases and J by 0 bases, and 9 bases separated the two germline ends. From germline, CDR1 is ENHRY and CDR2 SYGVKD. CDR3 DNA: TGTGCCATCACTAATAAGGTGAACACTGAAGCTTTCTTT. Translated, it gives CAITNKVNTEAFF.

The chain joins TRBV14 to TRBJ2-3; 7 bases are shared with TRBD2. The CDR3 totals 15 residues. Germline assignment: CDR1 SGHDN and CDR2 FVKESK. Unmatched junction bases numbered 12, after V lost 8 bases and J lost 4 bases. The CDR3 region is CASGRAGRGADTQYF. The CDR3 DNA follows: TGTGCCAGCGGTCGAGCGGGGCGAGGCGCAGATACGCAGTATTTT.

The chain links TRBV12-5 to TRBJ2-7; D remains ambiguous. Germline V gene lookup returns CDR1 LGHNT and CDR2 FRNRAP. The CDR3 is 14 residues long. V was cut by 1 base and J by 7 bases, with 14 bases left in between. CDR3 nucleotides: TGTGCTAGTGGTTTGGAGGGCCTGGCGCGGGAGCAGTACGTC. Translation: CASGLEGLAREQYV.

At least ten counts were recorded for this clonotype. This chain links TRBV7-2 with TRBJ2-2; TRBD2 is a possible D gene (6 bases). The CDR3 contains 14 residues. Trimming shortened V by 3 bases and J by 5 bases, and 10 bases separated the two germline ends. The germline gives CDR1 SGHTA, CDR2 FQGNSA. The CDR3 bases are TGTGCCAGCAGCTTGGCGGCGGGGACCGGGGAGCTGTTTTTT. Its protein product is CASSLAAGTGELFF. The entire variable domain, with the rest obtained from reference TRBV7-2 and TRBJ2-2, is as follows: GAGVSQSPSNKVTEKGKDVELRCDPISGHTALYWYRQSLGQGLEFLIYFQGNSAPDKSGLPSDRFSAERTGGSVSTLTIQRTQQEDSAVYLCASSLAAGTGELFFGEGSRLTVL.

The CDR3 nucleotides are TGCAGTCCTAAGGGTGGCAATCAGCCCCAGCATTTT. Its translation: CSPKGGNQPQHF. V and J are TRBV20-1 and TRBJ1-5; D is undetermined. The V end was cut by 8 bases, the J end by 2 bases, with 10 bases between. The CDR3 consists of 12 residues. Per the germline V gene, CDR1 is DFQATT and CDR2 is SNEGSKA (reference sequence).

The J gene is TRBJ2-7, the V gene TRBV6-1; 9 nucleotides match TRBD1. The CDR3 has 15 amino acids. Germline assignment: CDR1 MNHNS and CDR2 SASEGT. Trimming took 8 bases from V and 2 from J; bases not matched to a gene: 10. CDR3 loop: CASFSQTGGAYEQYV. CDR3 in DNA: TGTGCCAGCTTTTCCCAGACAGGGGGTGCCTACGAGCAGTACGTC.

The chain joins TRBV9 to TRBJ1-2, with 8 bases identical to TRBD1. Germline CDR1 SGDLS, CDR2 YYNGEE. V lost 4 bases, J lost 3 bases, and 5 bases stayed unmatched. The CDR3 is 14 amino acids. The CDR3 spells CASSNRGSDYGYTF. The CDR3 region has the DNA TGTGCCAGCAGCAACAGGGGGTCCGACTATGGCTACACCTTC.

The chain links TRBV7-9 to TRBJ2-5; D might be TRBD1 (5 bases). The CDR3 consists of 15 residues. V was clipped by 0 bases and J by 2 bases, with 10 bases between them. Looked up from germline, CDR1 is SEHNR and CDR2 is FQNEAQ (reference sequence). The CDR3 reads CASSLARTPQETQYF. CDR3 nucleotide sequence: TGTGCCAGCAGCTTAGCGCGGACACCTCAAGAGACCCAGTACTTC. The complete variable domain, with remaining parts taken from reference TRBV7-9 and TRBJ2-5, reads DTGVSQNPRHKITKRGQNVTFRCDPISEHNRLYWYRQTLGQGPEFLTYFQNEAQLEKSRLLSDRFSAERPKGSFSTLEIQRTEQGDSAMYLCASSLARTPQETQYFGPGTRLLVL.